These 28 T cell receptor beta chains originate from one sample sequenced in a study of cytomegalovirus exposure and HLA in healthy donors. Use of 60 Vbeta and 13 Jbeta primers characterized the PCR. Measured with immunoSEQ multiplex PCR; TCRdb has only the in-frame clones, and not every one. Of some 150,000 clones detected, about 79% appear once; the ten largest clones hold less than 1%. Material: PBMCs. These receptors were obtained from a female donor in good health and CMV-seronegative.

The V call is TRBV6-6, the J call TRBJ2-7; 8 bases fit TRBD2. There are 13 residues in the CDR3. The germline gives CDR1 MNHNY, CDR2 SVGAGI (reference sequence). J lost 6 bases, V lost 6 bases, and 7 bases had no gene match. This CDR3 reads CASSKGLAGEQYF. CDR3 nucleotides: TGTGCCAGCAGCAAAGGACTAGCTGGCGAGCAGTACTTC.

The sample holds a few counts of this clone. The V gene is TRBV19, the J gene TRBJ1-2, with D possibly TRBD1 on 6 matching bases. Looked up from germline, CDR1 is LNHDA and CDR2 is SQIVND (reference sequence). This CDR3 spans 11 amino acids. V was pared by 8 bases and J by 10 bases, with 14 bases between. This CDR3 reads CASRTGQLYTF. As DNA, the CDR3 is TGTGCCAGTCGAACAGGACAGCTCTACACCTTC.

J is TRBJ2-7 and V is TRBV5-6; D might be TRBD2 (6 bases). This CDR3 has 13 amino acids. The germline gives CDR1 SGHDT, CDR2 YYEEEE. Trimming stripped 3 bases from V and 5 bases from J, with 12 bases between. CDR3 sequence reads: CASSSGLSNEQYF. The CDR3 region has the DNA TGTGCCAGCAGCTCGGGACTCTCTAACGAGCAGTACTTC.

J is TRBJ1-1 and V is TRBV4-2, with 7 bases that match TRBD1. Trimming removed 3 bases from V and 11 bases from J; junction bases left unmatched: 6. This CDR3 has 12 amino acids. Per the germline V gene, CDR1 is LGHNA and CDR2 is YNFKEQ. CDR3 in DNA: TGTGCCAGCAGCCACCTCGACAGGGACGCTTTCTTT. Its protein product is CASSHLDRDAFF.

The CDR3 spells CASSYRGGAGGYTF. The CDR3 coding sequence is TGTGCCAGCAGTTATAGAGGGGGCGCTGGGGGCTACACCTTC. V usage is TRBV28 and J usage is TRBJ1-2, with TRBD1 matching 7 bases. Germline CDR1 reads MDHEN; CDR2 reads SYDVKM. The J segment lost 8 bases and the V segment lost 4 bases, leaving 10 bases of the junction unmatched. The CDR3 spans 14 residues.

The chain is built from TRBV11-2 and TRBJ2-6; a weak D match, TRBD2 (6 bases). V lost 3 bases to trimming and J lost 12 bases, with 12 bases between them. The CDR3 has 13 amino acids. Germline lookup yields CDR1 SGHAT and CDR2 FQNNGV. The CDR3 sequence: CASSFRPAGVLTF. The CDR3 DNA sequence: TGTGCCAGCAGCTTCCGACCAGCGGGCGTCCTGACTTTC.

This rearrangement joins TRBV9 to TRBJ2-4; D might be TRBD1 (6 bases). The CDR3 covers 16 residues. The V gene lost 3 bases and the J gene lost 0 bases, with 13 bases spanning the gap. Germline V lookup: CDR1 SGDLS, CDR2 YYNGEE. The chain's CDR3 is CASSETGSLAKNIQYF. The CDR3 DNA follows: TGTGCCAGCAGCGAGACAGGCTCCCTAGCCAAAAACATTCAGTACTTC.

J is TRBJ1-2 and V is TRBV27, with D tentatively TRBD1 (6 bases). In germline, CDR1 is MNHEY, CDR2 SMNVEV (reference sequence). The ends were cut back, 2 bases at V and 4 bases at J, with 8 bases in the middle. This CDR3 comprises 13 residues. CDR3 loop: CASSLNRVYGYTF. The CDR3 nucleotides are TGTGCCAGCAGTTTAAACAGGGTCTATGGCTACACCTTC.

The rearrangement joins TRBV6-5 to TRBJ1-1; tentatively, D is TRBD1 (6 bases). Trimming removed 3 bases at V and 2 bases at J, with 13 bases between. The germline V gene has CDR1 MNHEY and CDR2 SVGAGI. The CDR3 spans 15 residues. For the CDR3, the DNA is TGTGCCAGCAGTTATAGGGGGACAATAAACACTGAAGCTTTCTTT. It encodes CASSYRGTINTEAFF.

The chain recombines TRBV6-1 with TRBJ1-1; D remains ambiguous. Germline CDR1 is MNHNS and CDR2 is SASEGT. V lost 6 bases, J lost 2 bases, and 7 bases lay in between. This CDR3 contains 12 residues. Written as DNA, the CDR3 is TGTGCCAGCAGACAGAGTAACACTGAAGCTTTCTTT. Amino acid sequence: CASRQSNTEAFF.

V is TRBV29-1 and J is TRBJ1-2, with D tentatively TRBD1 (5 bases). The germline gives CDR1 SQVTM, CDR2 ANQGSEA. This CDR3 is 13 amino acids long. V was pared by 6 bases and J by 4 bases, with 15 bases between. CDR3 DNA sequence: TGCAGCGTGACCCTAGGGGTTGTCTATGGCTACACCTTC. This translates into CSVTLGVVYGYTF.

This clone is a singleton in its sample. The gene calls are TRBV9 and TRBJ1-2; 11 bases align to TRBD1. Germline lookup yields CDR1 SGDLS and CDR2 YYNGEE. The CDR3 sequence is 18 residues long. Trimming removed 2 bases from V and 4 bases from J; junction bases left unmatched: 13. DNA of the CDR3: TGTGCCAGCAGCGTCTCCGGGACAGGGGGGGAAATGGTCTATGGCTACACCTTC. As protein: CASSVSGTGGEMVYGYTF.

The chain uses TRBV7-2 and TRBJ1-2; D is possibly TRBD1 (6 bases). The germline V gene has CDR1 SGHTA and CDR2 FQGNSA. V was clipped by 5 bases and J by 7 bases, with 26 bases between them. This CDR3 is 17 amino acids long. The CDR3 coding sequence is TGTGCCAGCAGCCCGTCCCCGACAGGAAAAACTGGCGGTGGCTACACCTTC. Translation: CASSPSPTGKTGGGYTF.

This rearrangement joins TRBV6-1 to TRBJ2-7; D is perhaps TRBD2 (6 bases). Germline V gives CDR1 MNHNS, CDR2 SASEGT. The CDR3 sequence is 14 residues long. Trimming left V 7 bases short and J 7 bases short, with 20 bases between. The DNA of the CDR3 is TGTGCCAGCAATCCATCAGGCAGGGCGGGGGAGCAGTACTTC. Translated: CASNPSGRAGEQYF.

The V gene is TRBV4-2, the J gene TRBJ1-6; 8 nucleotides match TRBD1. V lost 1 base to trimming and J lost 6 bases; unmatched junction nucleotides: 5. Germline assignment: CDR1 LGHNA and CDR2 YNFKEQ. This CDR3 is 16 amino acids long. Here the CDR3 DNA reads TGTGCCAGCAGCCAAGGACAGGGGCCGGTTAATTCACCCCTCCACTTT. It translates to CASSQGQGPVNSPLHF.

This chain links TRBV6-7 with TRBJ2-5; TRBD2 is a possible D gene (6 bases). TRBV6-7 is filed as an ORF, its function uncertain. The CDR3 is 16 amino acids. The germline V and J ends were trimmed by 0 bases and 2 bases, with 13 bases remaining between them. The CDR3 sequence: CASSYSCRLEQETQYF. The CDR3 DNA sequence: TGTGCCAGCAGTTACTCCTGTCGACTAGAACAAGAGACCCAGTACTTC.

This chain connects TRBV5-1 to TRBJ1-2; D gene ambiguous. Trimming removed 5 bases at V and 1 base at J, with 15 bases between. The germline V gene encodes CDR1 SGHRS and CDR2 YFSETQ. The CDR3 covers 15 residues. CDR3 nucleotide sequence: TGCGCCAGCAGTCCCGCCCCAGTGAATAACTATGGCTACACCTTC. This sequence encodes CASSPAPVNNYGYTF. Looking up the rest from reference TRBV5-1 and TRBJ1-2 gives the full variable domain: KAGVTQTPRYLIKTRGQQVTLSCSPISGHRSVSWYQQTPGQGLQFLFEYFSETQRNKGNFPGRFSGRQFSNSRSEMNVSTLELGDSALYLCASSPAPVNNYGYTFGSGTRLTVV.

The V and J genes are TRBV29-1 and TRBJ1-4; D may be TRBD1 (6 bases). The CDR3 length is 12 residues. Trimming left V 3 bases short and J 16 bases short, with 18 bases between. Germline CDR1 and CDR2: SQVTM and ANQGSEA. The CDR3 coding sequence is TGCAGCGTTGAGTCAGGGGCCCTCAAGCAGTTTTTT. Residues: CSVESGALKQFF. Variable domain in full (rest from reference TRBV29-1 and TRBJ1-4): SAVISQKPSRDICQRGTSLTIQCQVDSQVTMMFWYRQQPGQSLTLIATANQGSEATYESGFVIDKFPISRPNLTFSTLTVSNMSPEDSSIYLCSVESGALKQFFGSGTQLSVL.

The V gene is TRBV30, the J gene TRBJ1-5; 9 nucleotides match TRBD1. Germline assignment: CDR1 GTSNPN and CDR2 SVGIG (reference sequence). The CDR3 extends over 15 amino acids. Losses at the gene ends were 3 bases for V and 1 base for J; bases not matched to a gene: 4. The CDR3 reads CAWRGTGRSNQPQHF. The CDR3 DNA follows: TGTGCCTGGAGAGGGACAGGGCGCAGCAATCAGCCCCAGCATTTT.

This sequence joins TRBV5-1 and TRBJ1-1; D is ambiguous. The germline gives CDR1 SGHRS, CDR2 YFSETQ. Deletions cut 0 bases from V and 6 bases from J, with 9 bases between. CDR3 length: 13 residues. The CDR3 is CASSLGVNAEAFF. As DNA, the CDR3 is TGCGCCAGCAGCTTGGGAGTTAACGCTGAAGCTTTCTTT. Combining the CDR3 with reference TRBV5-1 and TRBJ1-1 gives the whole variable domain KAGVTQTPRYLIKTRGQQVTLSCSPISGHRSVSWYQQTPGQGLQFLFEYFSETQRNKGNFPGRFSGRQFSNSRSEMNVSTLELGDSALYLCASSLGVNAEAFFGQGTRLTVV.

The rearrangement uses TRBV7-8 and TRBJ1-6; 10 bases align to TRBD1. The CDR3 length is 17 residues. Germline values: CDR1 SGHVS, CDR2 FQNEAQ. V trimming: 5 bases; J trimming: 0 bases; junction bases outside the gene matches: 4. The CDR3 coding sequence is TGTGCCAGCAGCCCGCGGACAGGGGGCTCCTATAATTCACCCCTCCACTTT. Residues: CASSPRTGGSYNSPLHF.

The chain employs TRBV10-3 and TRBJ2-2; 9 nucleotides agree with TRBD1. V lost 8 bases to trimming and J lost 5 bases; unmatched junction nucleotides: 6. Germline assignment: CDR1 ENHRY and CDR2 SYGVKD. The CDR3 runs to 14 residues. This CDR3 reads CAIGQGQGTGELFF. CDR3 nucleotides: TGTGCCATCGGACAGGGGCAGGGGACCGGGGAGCTGTTTTTT.

This clone came up once. The CDR3 loop is CASSPLGQSLLHF. As DNA, the CDR3 is TGTGCCAGCAGTCCCCTTGGACAGTCTCTCCTCCACTTT. The chain uses TRBV27 and TRBJ1-6, with a possible D match to TRBD1 (6 bases). The V end lost 5 bases, the J end lost 15 bases, and 17 bases lay between the germline ends. The CDR3 consists of 13 residues. From germline, CDR1 is MNHEY and CDR2 SMNVEV (reference sequence).

V is TRBV4-1 and J is TRBJ2-5, with 11 bases lining up with TRBD2. The CDR3 is 17 residues long. Germline lookup yields CDR1 MGHRA and CDR2 YSYEKL. With 0 bases clipped from V and 4 bases from J, the junction kept 7 bases outside the gene matches. The CDR3 protein is CASSQDAGSGGVETQYF. The CDR3 nucleotides are TGCGCCAGCAGCCAAGATGCGGGTAGCGGGGGGGTAGAGACCCAGTACTTC.

This chain links TRBV15 with TRBJ2-7; 13 positions match TRBD2. The CDR3 spans 16 residues. CDR1 and CDR2 from the germline V gene are LNHNV and YYDKDF (reference sequence). The junction had 8 bases not matched to a gene; V was cut back by 5 bases and J by 4 bases. The CDR3 spells CATSGGLAGVPYEQYF. DNA of the CDR3: TGTGCCACCAGCGGAGGACTAGCGGGAGTTCCTTACGAGCAGTACTTC. The whole variable domain, remainder taken from reference TRBV15 and TRBJ2-7, is DAMVIQNPRYQVTQFGKPVTLSCSQTLNHNVMYWYQQKSSQAPKLLFHYYDKDFNNEADTPDNFQSRRPNTSFCFLDIRSPGLGDTAMYLCATSGGLAGVPYEQYFGPGTRLTVT.

CDR3 residues: CARSRTSGTYNEQFF. CDR3 in DNA: TGTGCCAGATCGAGGACTAGCGGGACCTACAATGAGCAGTTCTTC. The chain recombines TRBV6-4 with TRBJ2-1; 12 nucleotides agree with TRBD2. J was trimmed by 2 bases and V by 9 bases; bases with no gene match: 5. The CDR3 totals 15 residues. Germline CDR1 is MRHNA and CDR2 is SNTAGT.

This chain connects TRBV20-1 to TRBJ2-1; 8 bases align to TRBD1. CDR1 and CDR2 from the germline V gene are DFQATT and SNEGSKA (reference sequence). This CDR3 has 10 amino acids. CDR3 loop: CKTGGNEQFF. CDR3 coding DNA: TGCAAAACAGGGGGCAATGAGCAGTTCTTC.

This chain joins TRBV5-4 and TRBJ1-6; D is ambiguous. Per the germline V gene, CDR1 is SGHNT and CDR2 is YYREEE (reference sequence). The CDR3 is 15 amino acids. Trimming took off 3 bases at V and 7 bases at J, with 14 bases between the two ends. Here the CDR3 DNA reads TGTGCCAGCAGCTCGCCTCGCCGGCGGAATTCACCCCTCCACTTT. Translating gives CASSSPRRRNSPLHF.